Below are 2 T cell receptor beta chains sequenced from a single sample in a study of Ad26.COV2.S vaccination and SARS-CoV-2 variants. The table came from immunoSEQ multiplex PCR; TCRdb's copy has only in-frame clones and leaves some out. Seen here are more than 400,000 clones, about 90% observed once, and the top ten hold roughly 1.7%. Documented treatment: about 20 received Ad26.COV2.S at low or high dose, single or two shots; about 5 received placebo; per-sample allocation not given. Sampling happened 63 days after the first vaccine or placebo injection. This material consisted of peripheral blood, taken in a trial of Ad26.COV2.S vaccine versus placebo. These receptors originate from a person between 18 and 60 years old who received the Ad26.COV2.S COVID-19 vaccine or a placebo.

The V call is TRBV4-1, the J call TRBJ1-2; D call uncertain. CDR1 and CDR2 from the germline V gene are MGHRA and YSYEKL. This CDR3 has 14 residues. The V and J ends lost 1 base and 2 bases respectively, with 8 bases between them. In nucleotides, the CDR3 is TGCGCCAGCAGCCAAGGATGGCGGAACTATGGCTACACCTTC. Encoded protein: CASSQGWRNYGYTF.

This chain joins TRBV28 and TRBJ1-5; no firm D call. The CDR3 totals 16 residues. CDR1 and CDR2 from the germline V gene are MDHEN and SYDVKM. V was shortened by 5 bases and J by 8 bases, with 22 bases between the two germline ends. The CDR3: CASSPKPTIATKPQHF. DNA for the CDR3: TGTGCCAGCAGTCCAAAACCCACTATAGCTACAAAGCCCCAGCATTTT.